A selection of T cell receptor beta chains follows, all from one sample in a study of cytomegalovirus exposure and HLA in healthy donors. Data came from immunoSEQ multiplex PCR; TCRdb stores just in-frame clones and leaves some out. The sample consists of about 150,000 clones, around nine tenths of them appearing once. The sample consisted of PBMCs. These receptors were collected from a man aged 18 to 30 in good health and CMV-seropositive. CDR3s include the opening cysteine and the closing phenylalanine or tryptophan. D genes are given only for firm matches. Rows give clone size only sometimes, using once, few, many, or a class for an expanded clone.

cdr3_nt cdr3_aa d_call clone_size v_call cdr3_length j_call
TGTGCCAGCAGCCCGACAGGGTACAACTATGGCTACACCTTC CASSPTGYNYGYTF TRBD1 few TRBV7-9 14 TRBJ1-2
TGTGCCAGCAGTTACCTCAGGGAGGGCAACACCATATATTTT CASSYLREGNTIYF - once TRBV6-5 14 TRBJ1-3
TGTGCCAGTAGTACGAGGGGGTCAGAGCAGTTCTTC CASSTRGSEQFF - - TRBV19 12 TRBJ2-1
TGTGCCAGCAGCTTACAGGAAGAGACCCAGTACTTC CASSLQEETQYF - - TRBV13 12 TRBJ2-5
TGTGCCAGTAGTATAGACAGAGCGGGAGGAGGATCCTACGAGCAGTACTTC CASSIDRAGGGSYEQYF TRBD2 - TRBV19 17 TRBJ2-7
TGTGCCAGCTCACTCGGGTCTGGTCAGCCCCAGCATTTT CASSLGSGQPQHF - once TRBV18 13 TRBJ1-5
TGCGCCAGCAGCTACGGACAGGGGAGGGTGAGGCAAGAGACCCAGTACTTC CASSYGQGRVRQETQYF TRBD1 - TRBV5-1 17 TRBJ2-5
TGTGCCAGCTCACCAACGCGCGGGGAAAACATTCAGTACTTC CASSPTRGENIQYF - - TRBV18 14 TRBJ2-4
TGTGCCAGCAGCGTCGCTAGCGGGTATCACGAGCAGTACTTC CASSVASGYHEQYF TRBD2 - TRBV9 14 TRBJ2-7
TGTGCCAGCAGTACCCGAGCAGGGCCCACTGAAGCTTTCTTT CASSTRAGPTEAFF - - TRBV25-1 14 TRBJ1-1
TGTGCCTGGGAGGGGCAGACCTCCTACGAGCAGTACTTC CAWEGQTSYEQYF TRBD2 - TRBV7-9 13 TRBJ2-7
TGTGCCAGCAGCCCGACGACTACTAGCACAGATACGCAGTATTTT CASSPTTTSTDTQYF - - TRBV9 15 TRBJ2-3
TGTGCCAGCAGCTTTTCCGGGAAACTGTTTTTT CASSFSGKLFF - - TRBV7-2 11 TRBJ1-4
TGTGCCAGCAGTGGCTACAGGGGCCGGGAGACCCAGTACTTC CASSGYRGRETQYF TRBD1 - TRBV25-1 14 TRBJ2-5
TGTGCCAGCTCATCAACCATGGTGGACAGTCTTGAGGAACTGTTTTTT CASSSTMVDSLEELFF - - TRBV18 16 TRBJ1-4
TGCGCCAGCAGCCAAGAAGGCCCCAAGGGGGTTTTCTCCTACGAGCAGTACTTC CASSQEGPKGVFSYEQYF - - TRBV4-1 18 TRBJ2-7
TGTGCCAGCAGTTCCTCGGACAGGGTGTCAAGAGCTTTCTTT CASSSSDRVSRAFF TRBD1 once TRBV6-5 14 TRBJ1-1
TGCGCCAGCAGCCAAGTCTCCCTCGGACAGGGCAGAAACGAGCAGTACTTC CASSQVSLGQGRNEQYF TRBD1 - TRBV4-1 17 TRBJ2-7
TGTGCCAGCAGCAATGGACTAGCGGGAGAGGGGGGCACAGATACGCAGTATTTT CASSNGLAGEGGTDTQYF - - TRBV21-1 18 TRBJ2-3
TGCGCCAGCAGCCAAGAACCAGGGAATAGCAATCAGCCCCAGCATTTT CASSQEPGNSNQPQHF - - TRBV4-3 16 TRBJ1-5
TGTGCCAGCAGGAGTGGTTCCTCACCCCTCCACTTT CASRSGSSPLHF - - TRBV27 12 TRBJ1-6
TGTGCCAGCCGGCAGCGGGAGTCCTACGAGCAGTACTTC CASRQRESYEQYF TRBD2 many TRBV6-5 13 TRBJ2-7
TGCAGCGTTTATGAGGGACAGGGCATTTCTGGCTATGGCTACACCTTC CSVYEGQGISGYGYTF TRBD1 - TRBV29-1 16 TRBJ1-2
TGTGCCAGCAGCCAAGGACTAGCGGGAGGCCGGAGCTCCTACAATGAGCAGTTCTTC CASSQGLAGGRSSYNEQFF TRBD2 - TRBV27 19 TRBJ2-1
TGCGCCAGCAGCTTGGTGGCGGGGGCTTCAGGCGAGCAGTACTTC CASSLVAGASGEQYF - - TRBV5-1 15 TRBJ2-7
TGTGCCAGCAGCTGGGACAGGGGGGAGACCCAGTACTTC CASSWDRGETQYF TRBD1 - TRBV7-2 13 TRBJ2-5
TGTGCCAGCAGTTCGGGAGGGACAGGGAAACAGCCCCAGCATTTT CASSSGGTGKQPQHF TRBD1 - TRBV6-5 15 TRBJ1-5
TGTGCCAGCAGCGAAGACAGGGCCTACGAGCAGTACTTC CASSEDRAYEQYF TRBD1 - TRBV7-9 13 TRBJ2-7
TGTGCCAGCAGCCCCGGAGATACGCAGTATTTT CASSPGDTQYF - - TRBV6-5 11 TRBJ2-3
TGTGCCAGCAGTTACGACGGGAGGGCCACAGATACGCAGTATTTT CASSYDGRATDTQYF TRBD2 - TRBV6-5 15 TRBJ2-3
TGTGCCACCAGGCCGGGACAGGTAGAGGGCTACATCTTC CATRPGQVEGYIF TRBD1 - TRBV15 13 TRBJ1-2
TGTGCCAGCAGTTTAGCCCCACGGGGGTCCTACGAGCAGTACTTC CASSLAPRGSYEQYF - - TRBV27 15 TRBJ2-7
TGTGCCAGCAGCTTGGCTGGCGGACTAAATGAAAAACTGTTTTTT CASSLAGGLNEKLFF - - TRBV7-9 15 TRBJ1-4
TGTGCCAGCAGTTACGGGGGCCATGAGCAGTTCTTC CASSYGGHEQFF - - TRBV6-5 12 TRBJ2-1
TGTGCCAGCAGGGGGGGACTAGCGGTAGGAGATACGCAGTATTTT CASRGGLAVGDTQYF TRBD2 - TRBV27 15 TRBJ2-3
TGTGCCAGCAGCTTGGCGCTGGGGGCGAACTATGGCTACACCTTC CASSLALGANYGYTF - - TRBV5-5 15 TRBJ1-2
TGCGCCAGCAGCCCGGACGGGAGGGGGGGAACTGAAGCTTTCTTT CASSPDGRGGTEAFF - - TRBV5-1 15 TRBJ1-1
TGTGCCAGCAGCGTAGGGAGGGCAGGCGCGAGCACGCAGTATTTT CASSVGRAGASTQYF - - TRBV9 15 TRBJ2-3
TGTGCCACCGCGCGCGCGTCGCGCTCTGGAAACACCATATATTTT CATARASRSGNTIYF - - TRBV6-5 15 TRBJ1-3
TGCGCCAGCAGCTTCGAGGGGGGGCATCCCCATGAGCAGTTCTTC CASSFEGGHPHEQFF - - TRBV5-1 15 TRBJ2-1
TGCAGCGTTGATGCGGGGGTGGGATACAATGAGCAGTTCTTC CSVDAGVGYNEQFF TRBD2 - TRBV29-1 14 TRBJ2-1
TGTGCCAGCAAGGGACAAGGGGTCCTTTACTCTGGAAACACCATATATTTT CASKGQGVLYSGNTIYF - - TRBV2 17 TRBJ1-3
TGTGCCAGTAGTGGGGCTAGCGGGGCCTACGAGCAGTACTTC CASSGASGAYEQYF TRBD2 - TRBV19 14 TRBJ2-7
TGTGCCAGCAGCACACTTGGAATCAGGGCTTTCTTT CASSTLGIRAFF - many TRBV7-2 12 TRBJ1-1
TGTGCCATAGGACAGGACCCCGCCTACGAGCAGTACTTC CAIGQDPAYEQYF TRBD1 - TRBV10-3 13 TRBJ2-7
TGTGCCAGCAGCGTGGGCCCCGGAGGGACCGGGGAGCTGTTTTTT CASSVGPGGTGELFF - - TRBV9 15 TRBJ2-2
TGTGCCAGCTCACTTGATCTGGGACAGGGTGAAGCTTTCTTT CASSLDLGQGEAFF TRBD1 - TRBV18 14 TRBJ1-1
TGCGCCAGCAGCCTTACTAGCGGGAGTGGCAATGAGCAGTTCTTC CASSLTSGSGNEQFF TRBD2 - TRBV4-3 15 TRBJ2-1
TGTGCCAGCAGCTTTCGGACAGGGGGCCATGAAAAACTGTTTTTT CASSFRTGGHEKLFF TRBD1 - TRBV7-8 15 TRBJ1-4
TGTGCCACCAGCCCCCTGAAGGGACTTAACTATGGCTACACCTTC CATSPLKGLNYGYTF - - TRBV15 15 TRBJ1-2
TGTGCCAGCAGCTTCGGGACAGCCGACTATGGCTACACCTTC CASSFGTADYGYTF TRBD1 - TRBV7-3 14 TRBJ1-2
TGCGCCAGCAGCCGTCGGGAGGGCAGCCTGAATTCACCCCTCCACTTT CASSRREGSLNSPLHF - few TRBV5-1 16 TRBJ1-6
TGTGCCAGCAGCGGCGTGTTGGGGCGAGCGGGTACAGATACGCAGTATTTT CASSGVLGRAGTDTQYF - - TRBV9 17 TRBJ2-3
TGTGCCAGCAGAACGAAACTCTCTGGAAACACCATATATTTT CASRTKLSGNTIYF - - TRBV5-6 14 TRBJ1-3
TGTGCCACCAGCAGAGATAGAGGGATCAATCAGCCCCAGCATTTT CATSRDRGINQPQHF - once TRBV15 15 TRBJ1-5
TGTGCCAGCAGCTTCGACAGGTCGAACACCGGGGAGCTGTTTTTT CASSFDRSNTGELFF - - TRBV7-2 15 TRBJ2-2
TGTGCCCCAAGGGGAGGAGGGGTGAACACCGGGGAGCTGTTTTTT CAPRGGGVNTGELFF - - TRBV7-9 15 TRBJ2-2